A selection of T cell receptor beta chains follows, all from one sample in a study of T cells after yellow fever vaccination. TCRdb re-called the 5' RACE reads through MiXCR, storing one row per CDR3 protein. The sample includes over 65,000 distinct CDR3 sequences, less than 15% of them seen just once. The starting material was CD8+ T cells not binding an NS4B(214-222) dextramer, sorted from PBMCs, obtained roughly 20 days after the first yellow fever vaccination. Receptors originate from a man between 18 and 35 years old who received the YFV17D yellow fever vaccine. The CDR3 runs from the conserved cysteine through the conserved F or W. Fields, in order: D gene, V gene, J gene, clone size, CDR3 DNA, CDR3 protein. A D gene is named only where the DNA matches it firmly. Clone size appears in some rows only: once, few, many, or a class for an expanded clone.

d_call: -; v_call: TRBV12-3/TRBV12-4; j_call: TRBJ2-5; clone_size: few; cdr3_nt: TGTGCCAGCAGTTTGCCCCGGGCCGGAGACCAAGAGACCCAGTACTTC; cdr3_aa: CASSLPRAGDQETQYF
d_call: -; v_call: TRBV24-1; j_call: TRBJ2-1; clone_size: -; cdr3_nt: TGTGCCACCAGTGAGAACCCAGCCAGCCGGGTTAGCTCCTACAATGAGCAGTTCTTC; cdr3_aa: CATSENPASRVSSYNEQFF
d_call: TRBD1; v_call: TRBV29-1; j_call: TRBJ2-5; clone_size: -; cdr3_nt: TGCAGCGTTGCTAGGGGGCGAGAGACCCAGTACTTC; cdr3_aa: CSVARGRETQYF
d_call: -; v_call: TRBV9; j_call: TRBJ2-3; clone_size: few; cdr3_nt: TGTGCCAGCAGCCCCCACTTTTTCCGCACAGATACGCAGTATTTT; cdr3_aa: CASSPHFFRTDTQYF
d_call: -; v_call: TRBV12-3/TRBV12-4; j_call: TRBJ1-2; clone_size: -; cdr3_nt: TGTGCCAGCAGTTTGGGGACCAGCTACACCTTC; cdr3_aa: CASSLGTSYTF
d_call: TRBD1; v_call: TRBV11-2; j_call: TRBJ2-7; clone_size: few; cdr3_nt: TGTGCCAGCAGCTCAGATAGTCTGGGACAGCCCTACGAGCAGTACTTC; cdr3_aa: CASSSDSLGQPYEQYF
d_call: -; v_call: TRBV7-2; j_call: TRBJ1-5; clone_size: -; cdr3_nt: TGTGCCAGCAGCTTAGGGACCAATCAGCCCCAGCATTTT; cdr3_aa: CASSLGTNQPQHF
d_call: -; v_call: TRBV7-9; j_call: TRBJ1-1; clone_size: few; cdr3_nt: TGTGCCAGCAGACGGGGGGTAAACGTGAACACTGAAGCTTTCTTT; cdr3_aa: CASRRGVNVNTEAFF
d_call: -; v_call: TRBV15; j_call: TRBJ2-3; clone_size: -; cdr3_nt: TGTGCCACCAGCAGAGATCGGAGGGGGCCCACAGATACGCAGTATTTT; cdr3_aa: CATSRDRRGPTDTQYF
d_call: -; v_call: TRBV29-1; j_call: TRBJ2-7; clone_size: many; cdr3_nt: TGCAGCGTTGAAGTCGCAGCGTCCTACGAGCAGTACTTC; cdr3_aa: CSVEVAASYEQYF
d_call: TRBD1; v_call: TRBV3-1; j_call: TRBJ2-7; clone_size: -; cdr3_nt: TGTGCCAGCAGCTTCGGACAGGGGGGATACGAGCAGTACTTC; cdr3_aa: CASSFGQGGYEQYF
d_call: TRBD2; v_call: TRBV29-1; j_call: TRBJ2-3; clone_size: few; cdr3_nt: TGCAGCGTTGAAGAGGGCGCGGGGGGGCTTAGCACAGATACGCAGTATTTT; cdr3_aa: CSVEEGAGGLSTDTQYF
d_call: -; v_call: TRBV5-1; j_call: TRBJ2-1; clone_size: many; cdr3_nt: TGCGCCAGCAGCCAGGCCCCCTACAATGAGCAGTTCTTC; cdr3_aa: CASSQAPYNEQFF
d_call: -; v_call: TRBV5-1; j_call: TRBJ2-7; clone_size: many; cdr3_nt: TGCGCCAGCAGCTTTGGTGGGGCAGGCGAGCAGTACTTC; cdr3_aa: CASSFGGAGEQYF
d_call: -; v_call: TRBV4-1; j_call: TRBJ2-4; clone_size: few; cdr3_nt: TGCGCCAGCAGCCAAGTAAGGGACATTCAGTACTTC; cdr3_aa: CASSQVRDIQYF
d_call: -; v_call: TRBV12-3/TRBV12-4; j_call: TRBJ1-1; clone_size: few; cdr3_nt: TGTGCCAGCAGTTTATCGTTCCGGGGCACTGAAGCTTTCTTT; cdr3_aa: CASSLSFRGTEAFF
d_call: -; v_call: TRBV12-3/TRBV12-4; j_call: TRBJ1-1; clone_size: few; cdr3_nt: TGTGCCACCCTGGACGGAAACACTGAAGCTTTCTTT; cdr3_aa: CATLDGNTEAFF
d_call: -; v_call: TRBV7-8; j_call: TRBJ2-7; clone_size: -; cdr3_nt: TGTGCCAGCAGCCTTCGTTTGGAAGCGGTTCGTCCCTCCTACGAGCAGTACTTC; cdr3_aa: CASSLRLEAVRPSYEQYF
d_call: TRBD1; v_call: TRBV13; j_call: TRBJ2-5; clone_size: -; cdr3_nt: TGTGCCAGCAGCTCCGGACAGGGACAAGAGACCCAGTACTTC; cdr3_aa: CASSSGQGQETQYF
d_call: TRBD1; v_call: TRBV27; j_call: TRBJ1-2; clone_size: -; cdr3_nt: TGTGCCAGCGGGGGGATTGCAGGGGGATTTTACTATGGCTACACCTTC; cdr3_aa: CASGGIAGGFYYGYTF
d_call: -; v_call: TRBV12-3/TRBV12-4; j_call: TRBJ1-5; clone_size: few; cdr3_nt: TGTGCCAGCAGTTTAGACCTCAATCAGCCCCAGCATTTT; cdr3_aa: CASSLDLNQPQHF
d_call: -; v_call: TRBV13; j_call: TRBJ1-2; clone_size: -; cdr3_nt: TGTGCCAGCAGCTCACAGGGTAGCTATGGCTACACCTTC; cdr3_aa: CASSSQGSYGYTF
d_call: -; v_call: TRBV30; j_call: TRBJ2-7; clone_size: -; cdr3_nt: TGTGCCTGGGGGCCAGTAGCCTACGAGCAGTACTTC; cdr3_aa: CAWGPVAYEQYF
d_call: -; v_call: TRBV11-1; j_call: TRBJ2-2; clone_size: -; cdr3_nt: TGTGCCAGCAGCCACTCAGGGATGAACACCGGGGAGCTGTTTTTT; cdr3_aa: CASSHSGMNTGELFF
d_call: -; v_call: TRBV2; j_call: TRBJ1-3; clone_size: -; cdr3_nt: TGTGCCAGCCTGGGACCTTATGCTGACACCATATATTTT; cdr3_aa: CASLGPYADTIYF
d_call: TRBD2; v_call: TRBV5-4; j_call: TRBJ2-1; clone_size: few; cdr3_nt: TGTGCCAGCACCTCTGAAGCGGGGGGACATAAGCAGTTCTTC; cdr3_aa: CASTSEAGGHKQFF
d_call: -; v_call: TRBV25-1; j_call: TRBJ2-2; clone_size: few; cdr3_nt: TGTGCCAGCAGTGAATTCTCCGGGGAGCTGTTTTTT; cdr3_aa: CASSEFSGELFF
d_call: -; v_call: TRBV4-2; j_call: TRBJ2-2; clone_size: -; cdr3_nt: TGTGCCAGCAGCCAAGCCCCAGGGGCCGGGGAGCTGTTTTTT; cdr3_aa: CASSQAPGAGELFF
d_call: TRBD2; v_call: TRBV4-1; j_call: TRBJ2-7; clone_size: -; cdr3_nt: TGCGCCAGCAGCCAGATAGCGGGGGAGAGCTACGAGCAGTACTTC; cdr3_aa: CASSQIAGESYEQYF
d_call: -; v_call: TRBV7-2; j_call: TRBJ1-1; clone_size: few; cdr3_nt: TGTGCCAGCAGCTTAGGGGGAGATGAAGCTTTCTTT; cdr3_aa: CASSLGGDEAFF
d_call: TRBD2; v_call: TRBV7-6; j_call: TRBJ2-7; clone_size: few; cdr3_nt: TGTGCCAGCAGCTTTAGCGGGGGGCCACAGGACTTC; cdr3_aa: CASSFSGGPQDF
d_call: TRBD2; v_call: TRBV12-3/TRBV12-4; j_call: TRBJ2-2; clone_size: -; cdr3_nt: TGTGCCAGCAGTATTACGGGAGGGACCGGGGAGCTGTTTTTT; cdr3_aa: CASSITGGTGELFF
d_call: TRBD2; v_call: TRBV27; j_call: TRBJ2-5; clone_size: few; cdr3_nt: TGTGCCAGCAGTCGGACTAGCGACCAAGAGACCCAGTACTTC; cdr3_aa: CASSRTSDQETQYF
d_call: -; v_call: TRBV12-3/TRBV12-4; j_call: TRBJ2-3; clone_size: -; cdr3_nt: TGTGCCAGCCGTCCCCCGTACGATACGCAGTATTTT; cdr3_aa: CASRPPYDTQYF
d_call: TRBD1; v_call: TRBV27; j_call: TRBJ1-2; clone_size: -; cdr3_nt: TGTGCCAGCAGTTTTGGGTCAGGGGGCAATGGCTACACCTTC; cdr3_aa: CASSFGSGGNGYTF
d_call: -; v_call: TRBV7-9; j_call: TRBJ2-1; clone_size: -; cdr3_nt: TGTGCCAGCAGCTTAGTCCAGATCTACAATGAGCAGTTCTTC; cdr3_aa: CASSLVQIYNEQFF
d_call: -; v_call: TRBV11-3; j_call: TRBJ1-2; clone_size: few; cdr3_nt: TGTGCCAGCAGCCCTTACTGGGGCGGCGACCATCATGGCTACACCTTC; cdr3_aa: CASSPYWGGDHHGYTF
d_call: -; v_call: TRBV15; j_call: TRBJ1-5; clone_size: few; cdr3_nt: TGTGCCACCACCCCCGGTGGGGCGTCTCAGCCCCAGCATTTT; cdr3_aa: CATTPGGASQPQHF
d_call: TRBD1; v_call: TRBV2; j_call: TRBJ1-6; clone_size: -; cdr3_nt: TGTACCATCAGTCCTCTCGACAGGGGAAGTTCCTATAATTCACCCCTCCACTTT; cdr3_aa: CTISPLDRGSSYNSPLHF
d_call: TRBD1; v_call: TRBV12-3/TRBV12-4; j_call: TRBJ1-4; clone_size: few; cdr3_nt: TGTGCCAGCAGTTCTACAGGGGGGTCTGCAACTAATGAAAAACTGTTTTTT; cdr3_aa: CASSSTGGSATNEKLFF
d_call: -; v_call: TRBV5-6; j_call: TRBJ2-5; clone_size: -; cdr3_nt: TGTGCCAGCAGCTTGTCTTTCCAGGGTATGCGGGAGACCCAGTACTTC; cdr3_aa: CASSLSFQGMRETQYF
d_call: TRBD1; v_call: TRBV7-3; j_call: TRBJ2-1; clone_size: few; cdr3_nt: TGTGCCAGCAGCCGACAGGGTACCAATGAGCAGTTCTTC; cdr3_aa: CASSRQGTNEQFF
d_call: TRBD1; v_call: TRBV20-1; j_call: TRBJ1-2; clone_size: few; cdr3_nt: TGCAGTGCTAGAGATCCCGGGACAGGGACCTATGGCTACACCTTC; cdr3_aa: CSARDPGTGTYGYTF
d_call: -; v_call: TRBV4-2; j_call: TRBJ2-5; clone_size: few; cdr3_nt: TGTGCCAGCAGCCACACTTACTACCTGGGGGAGACCCAGTACTTC; cdr3_aa: CASSHTYYLGETQYF
d_call: -; v_call: TRBV5-1; j_call: TRBJ2-4; clone_size: -; cdr3_nt: TGCGCCAGCAGCTTGGTGGGACGGAGCCGTAGGTACATTCAGTACTTC; cdr3_aa: CASSLVGRSRRYIQYF
d_call: TRBD1; v_call: TRBV7-9; j_call: TRBJ2-2; clone_size: -; cdr3_nt: TGTGCCAGCAGCGGGCCGACAGGGATCACCGGGGAGCTGTTTTTT; cdr3_aa: CASSGPTGITGELFF
d_call: -; v_call: TRBV6-5; j_call: TRBJ2-3; clone_size: few; cdr3_nt: TGTGCCAGCAGTTGGAGGGGGGGGGCCGCAGATACGCAGTATTTT; cdr3_aa: CASSWRGGAADTQYF
d_call: -; v_call: TRBV5-1; j_call: TRBJ2-5; clone_size: few; cdr3_nt: TGCGCCAGCAGCTTGGATACCAGCAGGACCCAAGAGACCCAGTACTTC; cdr3_aa: CASSLDTSRTQETQYF
d_call: -; v_call: TRBV4-3; j_call: TRBJ2-2; clone_size: -; cdr3_nt: TGCGCCAGCAGCCAAGTATGGCGGGGGAACACCGGGGAGCTGTTTTTT; cdr3_aa: CASSQVWRGNTGELFF
d_call: -; v_call: TRBV20-1; j_call: TRBJ2-7; clone_size: -; cdr3_nt: TGCAGTGCTAGAGCGGGCAGCTCCTACGAGCAGTACTTC; cdr3_aa: CSARAGSSYEQYF
d_call: -; v_call: TRBV30; j_call: TRBJ2-2; clone_size: few; cdr3_nt: TGTGCCTTAACGAACACCGGGGAGCTGTTTTTT; cdr3_aa: CALTNTGELFF
d_call: -; v_call: TRBV27; j_call: TRBJ1-6; clone_size: -; cdr3_nt: TGTGCCAGCAGTCGCGGTGCTACTAATTCACCCCTCCACTTT; cdr3_aa: CASSRGATNSPLHF
d_call: -; v_call: TRBV11-2; j_call: TRBJ1-4; clone_size: -; cdr3_nt: TGTGCCAGCAGCCCTTGGGCGGGAAATGAAAAACTGTTTTTT; cdr3_aa: CASSPWAGNEKLFF